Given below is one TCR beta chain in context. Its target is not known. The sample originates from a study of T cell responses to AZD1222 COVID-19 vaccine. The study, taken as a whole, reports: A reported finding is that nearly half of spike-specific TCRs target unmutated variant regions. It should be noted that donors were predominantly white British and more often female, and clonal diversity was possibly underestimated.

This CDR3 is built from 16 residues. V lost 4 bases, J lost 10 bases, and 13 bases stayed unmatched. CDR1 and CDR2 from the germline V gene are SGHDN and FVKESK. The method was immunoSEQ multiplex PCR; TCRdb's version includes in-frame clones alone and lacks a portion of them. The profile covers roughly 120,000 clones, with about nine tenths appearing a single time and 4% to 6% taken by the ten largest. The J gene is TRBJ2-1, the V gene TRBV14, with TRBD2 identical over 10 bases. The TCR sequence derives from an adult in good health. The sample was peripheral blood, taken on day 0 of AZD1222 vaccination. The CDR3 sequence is CASSPKLSGRGLEQFF. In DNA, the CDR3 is TGTGCCAGCAGCCCCAAGTTAAGCGGGAGGGGGTTAGAGCAGTTCTTC.